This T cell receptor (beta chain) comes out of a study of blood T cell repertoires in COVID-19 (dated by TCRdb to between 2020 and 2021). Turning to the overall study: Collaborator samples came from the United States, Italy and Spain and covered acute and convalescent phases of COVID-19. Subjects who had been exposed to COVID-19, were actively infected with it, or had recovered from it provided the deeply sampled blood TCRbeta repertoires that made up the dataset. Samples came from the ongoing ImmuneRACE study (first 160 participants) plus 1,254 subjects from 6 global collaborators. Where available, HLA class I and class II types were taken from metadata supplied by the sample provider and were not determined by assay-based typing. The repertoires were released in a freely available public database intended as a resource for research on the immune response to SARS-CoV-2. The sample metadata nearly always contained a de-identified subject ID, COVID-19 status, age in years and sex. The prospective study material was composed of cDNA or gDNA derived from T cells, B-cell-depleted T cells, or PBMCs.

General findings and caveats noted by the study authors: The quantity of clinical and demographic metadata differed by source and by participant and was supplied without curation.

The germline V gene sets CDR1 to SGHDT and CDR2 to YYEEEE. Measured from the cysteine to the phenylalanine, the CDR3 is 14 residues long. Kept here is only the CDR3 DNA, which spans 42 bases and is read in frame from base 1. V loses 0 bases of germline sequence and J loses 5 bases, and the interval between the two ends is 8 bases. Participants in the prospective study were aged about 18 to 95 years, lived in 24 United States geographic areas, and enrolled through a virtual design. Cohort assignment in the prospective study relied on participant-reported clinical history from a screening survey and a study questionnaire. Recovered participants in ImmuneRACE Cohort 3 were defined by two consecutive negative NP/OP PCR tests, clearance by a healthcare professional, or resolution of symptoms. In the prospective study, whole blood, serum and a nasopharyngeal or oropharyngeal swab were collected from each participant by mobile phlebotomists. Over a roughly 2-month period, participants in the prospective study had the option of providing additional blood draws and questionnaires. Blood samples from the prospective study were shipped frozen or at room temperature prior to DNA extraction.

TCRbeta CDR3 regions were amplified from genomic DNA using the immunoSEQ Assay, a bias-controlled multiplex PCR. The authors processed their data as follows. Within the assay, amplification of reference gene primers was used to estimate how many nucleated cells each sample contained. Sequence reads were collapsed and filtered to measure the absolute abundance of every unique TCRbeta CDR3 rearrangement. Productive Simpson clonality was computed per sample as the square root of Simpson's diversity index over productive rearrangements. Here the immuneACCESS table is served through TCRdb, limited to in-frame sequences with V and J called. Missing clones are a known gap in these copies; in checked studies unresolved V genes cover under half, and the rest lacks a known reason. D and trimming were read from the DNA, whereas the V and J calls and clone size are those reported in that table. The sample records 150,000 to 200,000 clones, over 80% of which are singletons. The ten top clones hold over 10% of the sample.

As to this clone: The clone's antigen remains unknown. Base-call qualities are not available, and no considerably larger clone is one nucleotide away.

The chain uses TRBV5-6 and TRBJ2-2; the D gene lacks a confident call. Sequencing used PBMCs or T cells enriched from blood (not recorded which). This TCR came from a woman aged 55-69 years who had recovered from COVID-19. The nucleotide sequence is TGTGCCAGCAGCTTGGATGAGTCAACCGGGGAGCTGTTTTTT. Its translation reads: CASSLDESTGELFF.